This TCR beta chain was profiled in a study of shared clonotypes between healthy human individuals. Germline V lookup: CDR1 SGHAT, CDR2 FQDESV (reference sequence). The CDR3 totals 15 residues. V was clipped by 5 bases and J by 5 bases; unmatched bases: 4. An approximately 210 ng quantity of DNA, 29,000 or so T cell genomes, went into the sorted-subset replicate PCRs. The repertoire was sequenced with immunoSEQ multiplex PCR; TCRdb's copy has only in-frame clones and lacks some. The data hold some 500,000 clones, with about 95% observed a single time. General study points: What naive subsets generally showed was a larger estimated richness than memory subsets showed.

About this clone: Its specificity is not known.

The specimen sequenced was naive CD4+ T cells sorted from blood. Subset given: CD45RA+ positively selected. This chain links TRBV11-1 with TRBJ2-2; 11 nucleotides align to TRBD2. The sequence was collected from a woman aged 25 to 39 in good health. The CDR3 loop is CASSIRTSGTGELFF. CDR3 nucleotide sequence: TGTGCCAGCAGCATCCGGACTAGCGGGACCGGGGAGCTGTTTTTT.